This T cell receptor (beta chain) was identified during a study of breast tumors, draining lymph nodes, adjacent tissues (dated by TCRdb to about 2016). General notes on the study: TCR beta repertoires were compared across tumor, adjacent nontumor tissue and axillary lymph nodes obtained from breast cancer patients. In human breast cancer, the study set out to evaluate how tumor, surrounding tissue and draining lymph node repertoires relate to one another and whether T cells may move between these sites.

Lymph node samples were obtained from the axillary draining lymph nodes of breast cancer patients. This clonotype was counted many times. This receptor's antigen is unknown. Base qualities are not provided; no much larger clone lies one nucleotide away. Paper-wide results and their limitations: The conclusion that tumor T cells originate in lymph nodes was presented as consistent with a hypothesis rather than as directly demonstrated. A scenario in which most tumor T cells derive from the lymph node and then expand within tumor tissue was judged to be consistent with the data. The similarity between tumor and nontumor tissue repertoires was significantly greater in luminal-like breast cancer than in basal-like breast cancer. Tumor T-cell repertoires showed less diversity than lymph node repertoires and more diversity than nontumor tissue repertoires, and tumor T-cell repertoires showed preferential V and J gene usage.

The listed sequencing device is Illumina HiSeq 2000. Multiplex PCR amplification was used to generate the TCR beta chain libraries. High-throughput sequencing was used to analyze the amplified TCR beta chain products. Through fastp at Q25 and MiXCR, TCRdb rebuilt clones from the public reads, retaining in-frame beta chains. Identical CDR3 proteins give one entry, which carries the most common genes and DNA. The table for this sample lists fewer than 200,000 distinct CDR3 sequences; around 35% of them were counted only once. The top ten hold 3% to 4.5% of the sample. Spanning cysteine to phenylalanine, the CDR3 consists of 15 amino acids. Only the CDR3 DNA stays, 45 bases, in frame from base 1. The germline V gene encodes CDR1 DFQATT and CDR2 SNEGSKA (reference sequence). V loses 6 bases of germline sequence and J loses 4 bases, and the interval between the two ends is 20 bases.

Recombination connected TRBV20-1 to TRBJ2-3, with the D segment possibly TRBD1 or TRBD2, each aligning over 5 bases. The sequencing sample was made of axillary lymph node tissue. This TCR was sampled from a female donor with breast cancer. Some clones in this sample may be carry-over from other donors' samples. CDR3 loop: CSAGVLRGSADTQYF. The base sequence is TGCAGTGCCGGGGTTTTGAGGGGCTCGGCAGATACGCAGTATTTT.